This T cell receptor beta chain was found in a study of a mutant IDH1 vaccine in newly diagnosed glioma. Study-level information: Patients were pretreated with radiotherapy, temozolomide, or both, mostly both.

Trimming took 4 bases from V and 3 from J, leaving 10 bases between them. The CDR3 has 13 residues. The germline gives CDR1 MGHRA, CDR2 YSYEKL. Regarding this clone: Its target is unknown.

TCRdb's copy holds only in-frame clones and misses some; the assay was immunoSEQ multiplex PCR. This repertoire shows more than 35,000 clones, approximately 85% found once; its top ten account for approximately 1.5%. The time point here: week 5, during vaccination. All doses held 300 ug of mutant IDH1 20-mer peptide, with topical imiquimod. Every donor had a new WHO grade 3 or 4 astrocytoma that was IDH1-mutant, with loss of nuclear ATRX. Notes on the study in general: There were vaccine-induced immune responses in roughly 95% of the patients.

This receptor was taken from a man in his forties or fifties with glioma. The source was PBMCs, collected from a glioma patient whose treatment included an IDH1 peptide vaccine. The chain employs TRBV4-1 and TRBJ2-7, with D possibly matching TRBD1 (6 bases). The CDR3 DNA is TGCGCCAGCAGCCCGGACAGAAACTACGAGCAGTACTTC. It is translated as CASSPDRNYEQYF.